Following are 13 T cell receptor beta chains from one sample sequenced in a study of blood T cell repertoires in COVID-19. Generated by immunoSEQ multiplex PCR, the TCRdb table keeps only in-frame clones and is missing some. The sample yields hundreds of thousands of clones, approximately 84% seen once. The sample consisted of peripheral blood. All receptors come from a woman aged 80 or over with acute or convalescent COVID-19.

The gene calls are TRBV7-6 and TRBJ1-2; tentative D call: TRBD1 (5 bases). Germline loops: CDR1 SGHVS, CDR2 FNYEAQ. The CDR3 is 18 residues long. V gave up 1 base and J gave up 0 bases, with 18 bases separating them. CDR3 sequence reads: CASSLEVPGERPNYGYTF. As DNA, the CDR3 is TGTGCCAGCAGCTTAGAGGTTCCGGGGGAGCGGCCTAACTATGGCTACACCTTC.

Here the CDR3 reads CASSFKQGAGFNSPLHF. In DNA form, the CDR3 reads TGTGCCAGCAGTTTTAAACAGGGGGCTGGTTTTAATTCACCCCTCCACTTT. The chain uses TRBV28 and TRBJ1-6, with 9 bases aligning to TRBD1. With V trimmed by 3 bases and J by 6 bases, 9 bases remained unmatched. The CDR3 covers 17 residues. Germline-derived CDR1 and CDR2 are MDHEN and SYDVKM.

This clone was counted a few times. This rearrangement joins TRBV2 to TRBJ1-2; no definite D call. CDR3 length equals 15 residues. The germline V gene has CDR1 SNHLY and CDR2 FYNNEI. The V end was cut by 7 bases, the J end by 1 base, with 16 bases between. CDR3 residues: CASTLRDGGNYGYTF. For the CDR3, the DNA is TGTGCCAGCACTTTGCGGGATGGAGGTAACTATGGCTACACCTTC.

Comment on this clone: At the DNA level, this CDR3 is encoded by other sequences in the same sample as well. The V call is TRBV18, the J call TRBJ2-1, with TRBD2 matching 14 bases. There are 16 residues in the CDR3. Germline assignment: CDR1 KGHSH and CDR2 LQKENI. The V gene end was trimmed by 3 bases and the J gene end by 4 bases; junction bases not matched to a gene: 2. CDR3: CASSPGTSGSYNEQFF. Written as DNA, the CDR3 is TGTGCCAGCTCACCTGGGACTAGCGGGAGTTACAATGAGCAGTTCTTC.

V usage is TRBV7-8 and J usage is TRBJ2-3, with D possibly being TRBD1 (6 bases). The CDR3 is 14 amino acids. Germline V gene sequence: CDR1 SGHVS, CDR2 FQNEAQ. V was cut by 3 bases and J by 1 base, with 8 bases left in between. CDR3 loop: CASSFEGGTDTQYF. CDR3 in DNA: TGTGCCAGCAGCTTTGAGGGGGGCACAGATACGCAGTATTTT.

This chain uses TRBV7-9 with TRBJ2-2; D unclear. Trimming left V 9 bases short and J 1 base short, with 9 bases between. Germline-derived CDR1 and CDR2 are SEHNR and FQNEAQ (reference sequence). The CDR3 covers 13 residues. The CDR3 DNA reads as TGTGCCAGACAGAACCAGAACACCGGGGAGCTGTTTTTT. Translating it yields CARQNQNTGELFF.

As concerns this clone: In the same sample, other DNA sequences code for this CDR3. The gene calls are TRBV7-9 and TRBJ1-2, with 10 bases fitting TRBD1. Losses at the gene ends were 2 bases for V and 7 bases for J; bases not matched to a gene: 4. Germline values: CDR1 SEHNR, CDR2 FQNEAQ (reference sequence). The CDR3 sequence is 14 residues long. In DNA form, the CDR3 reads TGTGCCAGCAGCTTATCCGGGACAGGGGTTGGCTACACCTTC. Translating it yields CASSLSGTGVGYTF.

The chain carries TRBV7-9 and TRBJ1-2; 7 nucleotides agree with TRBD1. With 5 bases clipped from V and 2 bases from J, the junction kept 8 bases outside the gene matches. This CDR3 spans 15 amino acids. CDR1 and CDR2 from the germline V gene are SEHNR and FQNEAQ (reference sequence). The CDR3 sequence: CASSLSQGLNYGYTF. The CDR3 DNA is TGTGCCAGCAGCCTATCACAGGGGTTGAACTATGGCTACACCTTC.

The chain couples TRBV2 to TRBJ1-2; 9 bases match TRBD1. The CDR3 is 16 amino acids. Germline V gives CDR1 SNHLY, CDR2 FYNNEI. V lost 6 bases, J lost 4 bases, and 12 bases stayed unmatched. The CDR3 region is CASRPGQGVLVYGYTF. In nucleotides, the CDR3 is TGTGCCAGCAGGCCGGGACAGGGCGTCTTGGTCTATGGCTACACCTTC. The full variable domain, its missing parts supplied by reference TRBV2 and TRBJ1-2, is EPEVTQTPSHQVTQMGQEVILRCVPISNHLYFYWYRQILGQKVEFLVSFYNNEISEKSEIFDDQFSVERPDGSNFTLKIRSTKLEDSAMYFCASRPGQGVLVYGYTFGSGTRLTVV.

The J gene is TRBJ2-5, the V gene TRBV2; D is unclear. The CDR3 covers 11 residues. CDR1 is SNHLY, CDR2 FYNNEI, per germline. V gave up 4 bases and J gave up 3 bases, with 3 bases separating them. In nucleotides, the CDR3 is TGTGCCAGCAGTGCCGAAGAGACCCAGTACTTC. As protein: CASSAEETQYF.

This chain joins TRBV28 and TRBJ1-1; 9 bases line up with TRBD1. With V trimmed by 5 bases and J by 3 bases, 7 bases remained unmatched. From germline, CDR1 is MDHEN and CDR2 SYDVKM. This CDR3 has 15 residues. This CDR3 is CASSTRDRVYTEAFF. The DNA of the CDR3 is TGTGCCAGCAGTACAAGGGACAGGGTGTACACTGAAGCTTTCTTT.

The CDR3 loop reads CASSRGGVQETQYF. The DNA for the CDR3 is TGTGCCAGCAGTCGGGGGGGAGTTCAAGAGACCCAGTACTTC. V usage is TRBV6-2 or TRBV6-3 and J usage is TRBJ2-5; 8 bases match TRBD2. This CDR3 is 14 amino acids long. CDR1 and CDR2 (germline): MNHEY, SVGEGT. Trimming cost V 5 bases and J 2 bases; bases outside gene matches: 4.

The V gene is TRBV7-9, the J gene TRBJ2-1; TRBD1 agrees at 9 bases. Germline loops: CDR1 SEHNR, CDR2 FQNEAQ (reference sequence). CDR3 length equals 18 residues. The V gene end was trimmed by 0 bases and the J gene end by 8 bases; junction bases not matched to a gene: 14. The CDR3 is CASSLASLGTGSRDEQFF. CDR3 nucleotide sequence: TGTGCCAGCAGCTTAGCGTCCTTGGGGACAGGGTCTAGGGATGAGCAGTTCTTC.